The T cell receptor beta chain under discussion was sequenced for a study of blood T cell repertoires in COVID-19. With 3 bases removed from V and 3 bases from J, the gap between germline ends came to 21 bases. This CDR3 has 16 amino acids. Per the germline V gene, CDR1 is DFQATT and CDR2 is SNEGSKA (reference sequence). Clones were read by immunoSEQ multiplex PCR, and TCRdb kept only the in-frame ones, dropping some. The data show around 220,000 clones, with roughly 89% seen just once and approximately 15% held by the top ten. The chain employs TRBV20-1 and TRBJ2-7, with D hard to call. The specimen sequenced was PBMCs or T cells enriched from blood (not recorded which). The TCR comes from a man aged 25-40 years who had been exposed to COVID-19. CDR3 DNA sequence: TGCAGTGCTAGTTATGACACCCGCTTCCTTAACTACGAGCAGTACTTC. This translates into CSASYDTRFLNYEQYF.